This T cell receptor (beta chain) was recorded in a study of CD8 T cells in ankylosing spondylitis. TCRdb processed the 5' RACE reads anew with MiXCR; each CDR3 protein has one entry. The sample contains 200,000 to 300,000 distinct CDR3 sequences, about 10% of which appear only once. CDR3 size: 18 residues. V lost 5 bases to trimming and J lost 4 bases, with 24 bases between them. The germline gives CDR1 MNHEY, CDR2 SMNVEV (reference sequence). At least ten counts were recorded for this clonotype. What was sequenced was blood, either unsorted or a sorted T cell fraction (not recorded which). The sequence was collected from a male donor with ankylosing spondylitis or in good health (not recorded which). The rearrangement uses TRBV27 and TRBJ2-1, with D maybe TRBD2 (6 bases). The CDR3 DNA follows: TGTGCCAGCAGTGCCACCAAGTCAAGCGGGCGACTGTACAATGAGCAGTTCTTC. Translated, it gives CASSATKSSGRLYNEQFF.